This T cell receptor (beta chain) was sequenced during a study of T cell clusters in autoimmune cytopenias. Study context: Per sample, median TRB depth was around 50,000 reads, yielding a median roughly 2,000 distinct clonotypes. Findings and caveats of the study: Comparing secondary cytopenia with chronic lymphocytic leukemia showed no cluster-lack signature, apparently masked by lymphoma repertoire.

A remark on this clonotype: Its antigen is not identified.

Germline CDR1 and CDR2: MGHRA and YSYEKL. The CDR3 covers 18 residues. Multiplex touch-down PCR amplified TRB using TRB-A and TRB-B pools in one tube. From its re-call of the multiplex PCR reads, TCRdb lists each CDR3 protein once, without DNA. The sample holds under 15,000 distinct CDR3 sequences. TRB amplification used approximately 250 ng of peripheral blood genomic DNA. Another study also made use of these data, one on T cell repertoires in aging, cancer and after chemotherapy. As that report states: Clear clonal overlap appeared across healthy donor samples taken over several months to years. Untreated cancer patients had significantly lower blood TCR diversity than age-matched healthy donors.

This chain uses TRBV4-1 with TRBJ2-7; TCRdb's D call, TRBD1, is unchecked because there is no DNA. The receptor was isolated from a human donor in good health. The sequenced sample was peripheral blood. This CDR3 is CASSQDRGATSDSYEQYF.